This T cell receptor beta chain is drawn from a study of T-cell reconstitution after alpha-beta-depleted transplantation in children. Germline CDR1 reads SGHRS; CDR2 reads YFSETQ. Trimming cost V 7 bases and J 5 bases, with 5 bases left between them. This CDR3 is built from 10 residues. Using unique molecular identifiers, the investigators prepared the TCRbeta library. Each CDR3 protein is one row after TCRdb ran MiXCR on the PCR reads. Counted here are about 610,000 distinct CDR3 sequences, more than 9% occurring once; the ten biggest clones make up about 4%. This clonotype was observed at least ten times.

This chain connects TRBV5-1 to TRBJ2-3; the D call may be TRBD1 or TRBD2 (5 bases each). The starting material was PBMCs from the stem cell graft donor, obtained from the stem cell graft. This clonotype originated in a human donor who donated a stem cell graft to a child with acute myeloid leukemia. CDR3 protein: CASGGDTQYF. CDR3 sequence (DNA): TGCGCCAGCGGGGGAGATACGCAGTATTTT.